This T cell receptor (beta chain) is from a study of blood T cell repertoires in COVID-19. As for the study in general: Samples representing acute and convalescent COVID-19 were sourced from the United States, Italy and Spain.

Trimming took 7 bases from V and 1 from J; bases not matched to a gene: 2. The germline V gene has CDR1 SQVTM and CDR2 ANQGSEA. The CDR3 runs to 13 residues. Produced via immunoSEQ multiplex PCR; TCRdb's table is partial and in-frame only. The table has about 200,000 clones, about 85% seen once. Material for sequencing was peripheral blood. The receptor was isolated from a woman aged 80 or over with acute or convalescent COVID-19. The J gene is TRBJ2-3, the V gene TRBV29-1, with 10 bases that match TRBD1. Here the CDR3 DNA reads TGCAGCGGACAGGGGGCCGGCACAGATACGCAGTATTTT. This codes for CSGQGAGTDTQYF.